A selection of T cell receptor beta chains follows, all from one sample in a study of T cells in Graves' hyperthyroidism and ophthalmopathy. One entry per CDR3 protein, called by TCRdb with MiXCR from the multiplex PCR reads. Found here are over 45,000 distinct CDR3 sequences, around 50% of them singletons; the top ten hold 12%. Material for sequencing was blood. The receptors were gathered from a young woman with Graves' ophthalmopathy. Both conserved end residues are part of each CDR3. D genes are given only for firm matches. Size tells how often a clone was seen (once, few, many) or the class of an expanded clone, and some rows leave it out.

V gene: TRBV5-6
clone size: many
D gene: .
J gene: TRBJ2-7
CDR3 length: 14
CDR3 DNA: TGTGCCAGCTCCGAAACCAATCTATTTTACGAGCAGTACTTC
CDR3 protein: CASSETNLFYEQYF

V gene: TRBV28
clone size: many
D gene: .
J gene: TRBJ2-7
CDR3 length: 13
CDR3 DNA: TGTGCCAGCAGGTCCCTAGGGACCTACGAGCAGTACTTC
CDR3 protein: CASRSLGTYEQYF

V gene: TRBV14
clone size: .
D gene: .
J gene: TRBJ2-1
CDR3 length: 14
CDR3 DNA: TGTGCCAGCAGCCGAAGCTCGGGGTATTCTGAGCAGTTCTTC
CDR3 protein: CASSRSSGYSEQFF

V gene: TRBV20-1
clone size: many
D gene: TRBD1
J gene: TRBJ1-2
CDR3 length: 14
CDR3 DNA: TGCAGTGCCCAAACCCAGGGACAGCCGAAGGGCTACACCTTC
CDR3 protein: CSAQTQGQPKGYTF

V gene: TRBV9
clone size: many
D gene: TRBD2
J gene: TRBJ2-1
CDR3 length: 15
CDR3 DNA: TGTGCCAGCAGCCCCCGGACTAGCGGGAGAACTGAGCAGTTCTTC
CDR3 protein: CASSPRTSGRTEQFF

V gene: TRBV14
clone size: .
D gene: .
J gene: TRBJ1-1
CDR3 length: 12
CDR3 DNA: TGTGCCAGCGGACGACAGTCTACTGAAGCTTTCTTT
CDR3 protein: CASGRQSTEAFF

V gene: TRBV7-6
clone size: .
D gene: .
J gene: TRBJ1-1
CDR3 length: 15
CDR3 DNA: TGTGCCAGCAGCTTAGCGTGGGGGGGAGAGACTGAAGCTTTCTTT
CDR3 protein: CASSLAWGGETEAFF

V gene: TRBV5-6
clone size: .
D gene: .
J gene: TRBJ2-2
CDR3 length: 14
CDR3 DNA: TGTGCCAGCAGCTTTGGGAGGGGACAGGGGGAGCTGTTTTTT
CDR3 protein: CASSFGRGQGELFF

V gene: TRBV5-4
clone size: many
D gene: TRBD1
J gene: TRBJ2-3
CDR3 length: 14
CDR3 DNA: TGTGCCAGCAGCTTAGGGGGCGCCACAGATACGCAGTATTTT
CDR3 protein: CASSLGGATDTQYF

V gene: TRBV9
clone size: many
D gene: TRBD1
J gene: TRBJ2-7
CDR3 length: 16
CDR3 DNA: TGTGCCAGCAGCGTAGAGGGGACAGGGGGCACTTACGAGCAGTACTTC
CDR3 protein: CASSVEGTGGTYEQYF

V gene: TRBV6-2/TRBV6-3
clone size: many
D gene: TRBD1
J gene: TRBJ2-7
CDR3 length: 13
CDR3 DNA: TGTGCCACCTACGGGACAGGGGGCGGCGAGCAGTACTTC
CDR3 protein: CATYGTGGGEQYF

V gene: TRBV5-6
clone size: many
D gene: .
J gene: TRBJ1-1
CDR3 length: 16
CDR3 DNA: TGTGCCAGCAGCCCGGGACTCCCGAACATGAACACTGAAGCTTTCTTT
CDR3 protein: CASSPGLPNMNTEAFF

V gene: TRBV9
clone size: many
D gene: .
J gene: TRBJ2-2
CDR3 length: 15
CDR3 DNA: TGTGCCAGCAGCGCAAGACCGGGACGCACCGGGGAGCTGTTTTTT
CDR3 protein: CASSARPGRTGELFF

V gene: TRBV6-5
clone size: many
D gene: TRBD2
J gene: TRBJ2-7
CDR3 length: 16
CDR3 DNA: TGTGCCAGCAGTACGACCCGGACTAGCGTCCTCTACGAGCAGTACTTC
CDR3 protein: CASSTTRTSVLYEQYF

V gene: TRBV11-2
clone size: .
D gene: .
J gene: TRBJ2-3
CDR3 length: 15
CDR3 DNA: TGTGCCAGCAGCTTAGAGGGCAGGAGCACAGATGCGCAGTATTTT
CDR3 protein: CASSLEGRSTDAQYF